The 16 T cell receptor beta chains presented below share a single source sample, sequenced in a study of somatic mutations in cytotoxic T cells in rheumatoid arthritis. Clones were read by immunoSEQ multiplex PCR, and TCRdb kept only the in-frame ones, dropping some. The profile shows around 20,000 clones, under 85% of them singletons. Sequencing was done on a sample of CD8+ T cells sorted from blood. These receptors all stem from a man in his late teens or twenties with rheumatoid arthritis.

The chain joins TRBV5-6 to TRBJ1-2; D is perhaps TRBD1 (6 bases). Trimming took off 0 bases at V and 4 bases at J, with 13 bases between the two ends. This CDR3 has 15 residues. The germline V gene has CDR1 SGHDT and CDR2 YYEEEE. The CDR3 is CASSLAGGGSYGYTF. The CDR3 bases are TGTGCCAGCAGCTTGGCCGGGGGGGGCTCCTATGGCTACACCTTC.

The chain links TRBV27 to TRBJ1-2; 8 positions match TRBD1. Germline loops: CDR1 MNHEY, CDR2 SMNVEV (reference sequence). The trim removed 5 bases at V and 5 bases at J, leaving 4 bases unmatched. The CDR3 consists of 13 residues. The CDR3 loop reads CASSVDRGYGYTF. CDR3 nucleotide sequence: TGTGCCAGCAGTGTCGACAGGGGTTATGGCTACACCTTC.

V usage is TRBV7-6 and J usage is TRBJ2-3; TRBD1 matches 7 bases. The CDR3 is 15 residues long. Germline V gene sequence: CDR1 SGHVS, CDR2 FNYEAQ. V trimming: 1 base; J trimming: 0 bases; junction bases outside the gene matches: 1. The CDR3 reads CASSLGDRSTDTQYF. The CDR3, as DNA: TGTGCCAGCAGCTTAGGGGACAGAAGCACAGATACGCAGTATTTT.

The chain joins TRBV28 to TRBJ2-7; perhaps TRBD1 as D (6 bases). The CDR3 runs 17 residues. The V end was cut by 7 bases, the J end by 2 bases, with 24 bases between. Germline V gene data show CDR1 as MDHEN and CDR2 as SYDVKM. DNA for the CDR3: TGTGCCAGCAAAGGGGGAGATCTCAGGACATCTCCCTACGAGCAGTACTTC. Protein: CASKGGDLRTSPYEQYF.

The rearrangement uses TRBV6-1 and TRBJ1-1, with a possible D match to TRBD1 (5 bases). V lost 8 bases to trimming and J lost 1 base, with 11 bases between them. From germline, CDR1 is MNHNS and CDR2 SASEGT. The CDR3 loop spans 13 amino acids. The CDR3 nucleotides read TGTGCCAGCGGAGACAGATGGAACACTGAAGCTTTCTTT. This codes for CASGDRWNTEAFF.

DNA of the CDR3: TGTGCCAGCAGCCAAGGGACTAGCGGGGGATACAATGAGCAGTTCTTC. Translation: CASSQGTSGGYNEQFF. J is TRBJ2-1 and V is TRBV4-2, with 13 bases identical to TRBD2. CDR1 is LGHNA and CDR2 is YNFKEQ in the germline V gene. The CDR3 runs to 16 residues. With 1 base clipped from V and 4 bases from J, the junction kept 1 base outside the gene matches.

The CDR3 DNA follows: TGTGCCACCGACCGTCGCGGTCGCTATGGCTACACCTTC. As protein: CATDRRGRYGYTF. The chain has TRBV7-2 and TRBJ1-2, with D unresolved. CDR3 length equals 13 residues. Trimming stripped 10 bases from V and 4 bases from J, with 16 bases between. Germline-derived CDR1 and CDR2 are SGHTA and FQGNSA.

In its sample, this clone was seen once. CDR3 coding DNA: TGCGCCAGCAGCCAAGTTTCCTTGGAACAAGAGACCCAGTACTTC. Translated: CASSQVSLEQETQYF. The chain recombines TRBV4-1 with TRBJ2-5; D gene ambiguous. The germline V gene has CDR1 MGHRA and CDR2 YSYEKL. V shed 1 base and J shed 2 bases, with 11 bases lying between them. The CDR3 has 15 amino acids.

The chain combines TRBV30 with TRBJ2-7; D is unresolved. The germline V and J ends were trimmed by 2 bases and 1 base, with 6 bases remaining between them. The CDR3 totals 12 residues. The germline V gene has CDR1 GTSNPN and CDR2 SVGIG (reference sequence). CDR3 in amino acids: CAWSLGSYEQYF. DNA for the CDR3: TGTGCCTGGAGTTTGGGGTCCTACGAGCAGTACTTC.

This sequence joins TRBV6-1 and TRBJ2-5, with a tentative D call TRBD1 (5 bases). The ends were cut back, 3 bases at V and 9 bases at J, with 32 bases in the middle. CDR3 length: 19 residues. Per the germline V gene, CDR1 is MNHNS and CDR2 is SASEGT. The CDR3: CASSEGIVDSRPDKKAQYF. The CDR3 region has the DNA TGTGCCAGCAGTGAGGGAATCGTCGACAGTCGGCCCGACAAGAAGGCCCAGTACTTC.

The chain employs TRBV7-6 and TRBJ2-7; TRBD1 might be the D (6 bases). The ends were cut back, 5 bases at V and 5 bases at J, with 13 bases in the middle. This CDR3 spans 13 amino acids. The germline gives CDR1 SGHVS, CDR2 FNYEAQ. CDR3 sequence: CASSITGHNEQYF. The CDR3 bases are TGTGCCAGCAGCATCACAGGGCATAACGAGCAGTACTTC.

This sequence joins TRBV29-1 and TRBJ2-7, with D perhaps matching TRBD1 (5 bases). This CDR3 region has 14 residues. The V end lost 3 bases, the J end lost 3 bases, and 15 bases lay between the germline ends. Germline-derived CDR1 and CDR2 are SQVTM and ANQGSEA. The CDR3 loop reads CSVEGQGPRYEQYF. The CDR3 DNA reads as TGCAGCGTTGAGGGGCAGGGCCCGCGCTACGAGCAGTACTTC.

The CDR3 reads CASSGTQVNLSPLHF. The DNA for the CDR3 is TGTGCCAGCAGCGGGACACAGGTGAATCTATCACCCCTCCACTTT. The chain uses TRBV5-6 and TRBJ1-6; D might be TRBD1 (6 bases). V was cut by 4 bases and J by 10 bases, with 18 bases left in between. Germline V gene lookup returns CDR1 SGHDT and CDR2 YYEEEE. The CDR3 spans 15 residues.

V gene TRBV19 combines with J gene TRBJ2-4; 13 bases map to TRBD2. V shed 0 bases, J shed 0 bases, and the junction held 5 bases outside the gene matches. The germline V gene encodes CDR1 LNHDA and CDR2 SQIVND (reference sequence). The CDR3 sequence is 19 residues long. The CDR3, as DNA: TGTGCCAGTAGTATAGACGGGACTAGCGGGGCTCTAGCCAAAAACATTCAGTACTTC. It specifies CASSIDGTSGALAKNIQYF.

The genes are TRBV30 and TRBJ2-5; a possible D gene is TRBD2 (7 bases). The V end was cut by 5 bases, the J end by 4 bases, with 20 bases between. The CDR3 is 15 residues long. Germline CDR1 and CDR2: GTSNPN and SVGIG (reference sequence). This chain's CDR3 is CAWAHLGGRLETQYF. The CDR3 nucleotides are TGTGCCTGGGCCCACCTCGGGGGGCGCTTAGAGACCCAGTACTTC.

This sequence joins TRBV11-3 and TRBJ2-1; 11 positions match TRBD2. V dropped 1 base and J dropped 0; count of bases not matched to a gene: 5. Germline values: CDR1 SGHNT, CDR2 YENEEA. The CDR3 runs to 18 residues. The CDR3 region has the DNA TGTGCCAGCAGCTTAGCTGGGACTAGCGGTCGCTCCTACAATGAGCAGTTCTTC. It yields the protein CASSLAGTSGRSYNEQFF.